A selection of T cell receptor beta chains follows, all from one sample in a study of vaccination and CD4 T cells after COVID-19. No antigens are known for them. TCRdb analysed the PCR reads with MiXCR anew, one entry per CDR3 protein. The sample has tens of thousands of distinct CDR3 sequences, less than 35% seen once. Sequencing was performed on CD4+ T cells from blood, cultured in vitro, taken about 7 months after SARS-CoV-2 vaccination. The receptors were gathered from a human donor who had recovered from COVID-19. Each CDR3 is given with its conserved first and last residue. A D gene is named only where the DNA matches it firmly. Clone sizes are given selectively: once, few, many, or a class where the clone is expanded.

size,V,D,J,DNA,CDR3
few,TRBV7-2,TRBD2,TRBJ2-7,TGTGCCAGCAGCACCCCTGCGGGAGTCGCAGGGAAGCAGTACTTC,CASSTPAGVAGKQYF
few,TRBV19,TRBD1,TRBJ1-5,TGTGCCAGTAGTATGACAGGGGGCAGCAATCAGCCCCAGCATTTT,CASSMTGGSNQPQHF
-,TRBV28,-,TRBJ1-1,TGTGCCAGCAGCACCTTTGGCACTGAAGCTTTCTTT,CASSTFGTEAFF
-,TRBV20-1,-,TRBJ2-7,TGCAGTGCTAGAGGCCCGGGACTCTACGAGCAGTACTTC,CSARGPGLYEQYF
-,TRBV20-1,-,TRBJ2-7,TGCAGTGCTAGGGGATCGGGAGAAAACTACGAGCAGTACTTC,CSARGSGENYEQYF
few,TRBV7-2,-,TRBJ1-2,TGTGCCAGCAGCTTTTTGGGACAAGGTGGCTACACCTTC,CASSFLGQGGYTF
-,TRBV7-9,TRBD1,TRBJ1-6,TGTGCCAGCAGCTTATCAGACAGGGGATCTTCACCCCTCCACTTT,CASSLSDRGSSPLHF
-,TRBV29-1,-,TRBJ1-1,TGCAGCGCCGGGGACTTTACCGGCACTGAAGCTTTCTTT,CSAGDFTGTEAFF
-,TRBV28,-,TRBJ2-3,TGTGCCAGCAGACAGAGGGCCACAGATACGCAGTATTTT,CASRQRATDTQYF
few,TRBV10-3,-,TRBJ2-6,TGTGCCATCAGACCTGGGGCCAACGTCCTGACTTTC,CAIRPGANVLTF
medium-sized,TRBV7-2,TRBD2,TRBJ2-7,TGTGCCAGCACGGGCGGGGGAGCCCGACCCCCCGAGCAGTACTTC,CASTGGGARPPEQYF
-,TRBV19,TRBD1,TRBJ1-2,TGTGCCAGTAGTCCCTTAGGGGGACAGGGCTATGGCTACACCTTC,CASSPLGGQGYGYTF
-,TRBV20-1,-,TRBJ1-6,TGCAGTGCTAGGGGAAAGGGGGGAAATTCACCCCTCCACTTT,CSARGKGGNSPLHF
few,TRBV20-1,TRBD1,TRBJ2-7,TGCAGTGCTAGCCACAGGGGCCCCCCGTCCTACGAGCAGTACTTC,CSASHRGPPSYEQYF
few,TRBV7-6,-,TRBJ1-2,TGTGCCAGCAGCTTAGGTGGGGGGCGAGGCTACACCTTC,CASSLGGGRGYTF
few,TRBV15,-,TRBJ2-2,TGTGCCACCGCAGTGTCACATAACACCGGGGAGCTGTTTTTT,CATAVSHNTGELFF
medium-sized,TRBV7-2,-,TRBJ1-1,TGTGCCAGCAGCTTAGGCCAGAACACTGAAGCTTTCTTT,CASSLGQNTEAFF
-,TRBV6-1,-,TRBJ1-5,TGTGCCAGCAGGGTCGACAGAAATAGCAATCAGCCCCAGCATTTT,CASRVDRNSNQPQHF
-,TRBV10-3,TRBD1,TRBJ1-6,TGTGCCATCAGACCGGGACAGGGGCCCTATAATTCACCCCTCCACTTT,CAIRPGQGPYNSPLHF
few,TRBV7-3,-,TRBJ2-1,TGTGCCAGCAGCTCTAGAGGTGAGCAGTTCTTC,CASSSRGEQFF
-,TRBV7-9,TRBD1,TRBJ2-7,TGTGCCAGCAGCCGGGACAGCCCCTACGAGCAGTACTTC,CASSRDSPYEQYF
few,TRBV6-5,TRBD2,TRBJ2-5,TGTGCCAGCAGTTACACTAGCGGGAGTGGAGAGACCCAGTACTTC,CASSYTSGSGETQYF